These 5 T cell receptor beta chains originate from one sample sequenced in a study of shared clonotypes between healthy human individuals. Clones were read by immunoSEQ multiplex PCR, and TCRdb kept only the in-frame ones, dropping some. The sample lists fewer than 650,000 clones; around 78% were seen once. The sample consisted of PBMCs. The source of these receptors is a woman between 40 and 50 years old in good health. Some clones in this sample may be carry-over from other donors' samples.

The rearrangement uses TRBV30 and TRBJ2-2; 9 nucleotides align to TRBD2. The CDR3 runs to 14 residues. Unmatched junction bases numbered 8, after V lost 8 bases and J lost 4 bases. The germline gives CDR1 GTSNPN, CDR2 SVGIG (reference sequence). CDR3 amino acids: CASSGRLGTGELFF. DNA for the CDR3: TGTGCCAGTAGCGGGAGATTGGGCACCGGGGAGCTGTTTTTT.

The rearrangement uses TRBV27 and TRBJ1-1; D is perhaps TRBD1 (6 bases). The CDR3 has 17 amino acids. From germline, CDR1 is MNHEY and CDR2 SMNVEV (reference sequence). V lost 4 bases and J lost 1, with 19 bases in between. CDR3 protein: CASSSGQPYGRNTEAFF. Here the CDR3 DNA reads TGTGCCAGCAGTTCCGGACAGCCTTACGGGAGGAACACTGAAGCTTTCTTT.

About this clone: Other DNA sequences from this sample encode an identical CDR3 as well. V and J are TRBV19 and TRBJ2-5; the D is unclear. The CDR3 loop spans 13 amino acids. Germline V gene sequence: CDR1 LNHDA, CDR2 SQIVND (reference sequence). The V and J ends lost 1 base and 1 base respectively, with 4 bases between them. CDR3: CASSIGSQETQYF. The DNA for the CDR3 is TGTGCCAGTAGTATAGGTAGCCAAGAGACCCAGTACTTC.

The chain combines TRBV19 with TRBJ1-5; no clear D gene. The germline gives CDR1 LNHDA, CDR2 SQIVND (reference sequence). Trimming took 5 bases from V and 1 from J, leaving 6 bases between them. The CDR3 contains 13 residues. The DNA for the CDR3 is TGTGCCAGTAGTGAGCAAAGCAATCAGCCCCAGCATTTT. It specifies CASSEQSNQPQHF.

This clone was seen a single time. At one boundary the junction diverges from the germline segment, which might be a read error. The chain combines TRBV7-6 with TRBJ2-3; TRBD1 might be the D (6 bases). CDR3 size: 15 residues. Germline V gene lookup returns CDR1 SGHVS and CDR2 FNYEAQ. CDR3 residues: CASSPRTESTYTQYF. For the CDR3, the DNA is TGTGCCAGCAGCCCCCGGACAGAGAGCACATATACGCAGTATTTT.